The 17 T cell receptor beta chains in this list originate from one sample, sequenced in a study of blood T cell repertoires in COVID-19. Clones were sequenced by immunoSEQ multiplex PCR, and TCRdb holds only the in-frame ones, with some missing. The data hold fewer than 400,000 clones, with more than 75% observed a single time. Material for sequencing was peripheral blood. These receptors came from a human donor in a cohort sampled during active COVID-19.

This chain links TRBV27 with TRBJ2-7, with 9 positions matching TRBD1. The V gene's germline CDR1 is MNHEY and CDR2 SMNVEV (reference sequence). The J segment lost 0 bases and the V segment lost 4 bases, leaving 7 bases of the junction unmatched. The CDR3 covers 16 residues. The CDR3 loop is CASSSPRTGDSYEQYF. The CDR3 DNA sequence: TGTGCCAGCAGTTCGCCGAGGACAGGGGACTCCTACGAGCAGTACTTC.

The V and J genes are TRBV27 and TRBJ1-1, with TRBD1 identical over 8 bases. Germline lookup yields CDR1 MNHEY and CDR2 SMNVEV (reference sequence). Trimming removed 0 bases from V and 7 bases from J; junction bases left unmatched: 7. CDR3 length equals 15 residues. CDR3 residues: CASSLSGRGRIEAFF. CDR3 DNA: TGTGCCAGCAGTTTATCGGGCAGGGGGCGTATTGAAGCTTTCTTT.

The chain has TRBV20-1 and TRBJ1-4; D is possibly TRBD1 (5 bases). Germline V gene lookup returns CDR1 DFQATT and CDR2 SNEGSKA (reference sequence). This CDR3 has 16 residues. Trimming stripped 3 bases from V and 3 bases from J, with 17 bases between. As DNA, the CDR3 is TGCAGTGCTAGTGGAAGGGGAGGAATGTCTAATGAAAAACTGTTTTTT. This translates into CSASGRGGMSNEKLFF.

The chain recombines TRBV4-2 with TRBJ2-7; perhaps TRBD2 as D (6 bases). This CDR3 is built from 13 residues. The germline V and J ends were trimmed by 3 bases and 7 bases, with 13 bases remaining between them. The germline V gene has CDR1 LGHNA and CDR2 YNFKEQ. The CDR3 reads CASSQGGGGEQYF. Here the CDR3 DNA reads TGTGCCAGCAGCCAGGGGGGAGGCGGGGAGCAGTACTTC.

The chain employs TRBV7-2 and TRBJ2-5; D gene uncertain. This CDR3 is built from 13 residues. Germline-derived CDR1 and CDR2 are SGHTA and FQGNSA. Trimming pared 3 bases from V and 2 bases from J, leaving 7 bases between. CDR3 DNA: TGTGCCAGCAGCTTTGGGCTGCAAGAGACCCAGTACTTC. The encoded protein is CASSFGLQETQYF.

DNA of the CDR3: TGCGCCAGCAGCCACGATCAGGGCGGCGGGGAGCTGTTTTTT. It is translated as CASSHDQGGGELFF. The gene calls are TRBV4-1 and TRBJ2-2, with D maybe TRBD1 (5 bases). V was pared by 3 bases and J by 7 bases, with 12 bases between. Germline CDR1 MGHRA, CDR2 YSYEKL. This CDR3 is built from 14 residues.

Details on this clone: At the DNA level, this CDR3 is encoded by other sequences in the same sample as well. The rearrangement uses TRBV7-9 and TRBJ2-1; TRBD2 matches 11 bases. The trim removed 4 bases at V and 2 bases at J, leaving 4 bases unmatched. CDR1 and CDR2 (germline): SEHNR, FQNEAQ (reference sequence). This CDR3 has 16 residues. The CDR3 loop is CASSSGTSGPYNEQFF. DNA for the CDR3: TGTGCCAGCAGCTCCGGGACTAGCGGCCCCTACAATGAGCAGTTCTTC.

The CDR3 here is CASSYRSRGRTEAFF. The CDR3 region has the DNA TGCGCCAGCAGCTACCGCTCTCGGGGTAGAACTGAAGCTTTCTTT. This chain connects TRBV5-1 to TRBJ1-1; no clear D. From germline, CDR1 is SGHRS and CDR2 YFSETQ. The V gene lost 3 bases and the J gene lost 5 bases, with 17 bases spanning the gap. This CDR3 contains 15 residues.

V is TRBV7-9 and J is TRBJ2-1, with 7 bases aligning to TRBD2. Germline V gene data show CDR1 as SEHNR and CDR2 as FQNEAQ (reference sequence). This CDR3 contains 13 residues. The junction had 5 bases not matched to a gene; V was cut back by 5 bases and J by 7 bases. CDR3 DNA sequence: TGTGCCAGCAGCCCCAGACTAGCTAATGAGCAGTTCTTC. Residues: CASSPRLANEQFF.

CDR3 in DNA: TGCGCCAGCAGCCGCGAAATGTTTAGCGGGAGGGCCGGGAACATTCAGTACTTC. This gives the protein CASSREMFSGRAGNIQYF. This rearrangement joins TRBV5-1 to TRBJ2-4; 11 bases match TRBD2. The V gene end was trimmed by 4 bases and the J gene end by 7 bases; junction bases not matched to a gene: 16. Germline CDR1 reads SGHRS; CDR2 reads YFSETQ. This CDR3 has 18 amino acids.

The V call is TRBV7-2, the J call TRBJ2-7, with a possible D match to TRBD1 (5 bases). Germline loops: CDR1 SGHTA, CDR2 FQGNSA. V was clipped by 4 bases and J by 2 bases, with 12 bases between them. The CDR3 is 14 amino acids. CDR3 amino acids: CASSSAGWPYEQYF. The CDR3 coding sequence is TGTGCCAGCAGCTCTGCAGGGTGGCCCTACGAGCAGTACTTC. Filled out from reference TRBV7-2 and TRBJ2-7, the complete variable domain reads GAGVSQSPSNKVTEKGKDVELRCDPISGHTALYWYRQSLGQGLEFLIYFQGNSAPDKSGLPSDRFSAERTGGSVSTLTIQRTQQEDSAVYLCASSSAGWPYEQYFGPGTRLTVT.

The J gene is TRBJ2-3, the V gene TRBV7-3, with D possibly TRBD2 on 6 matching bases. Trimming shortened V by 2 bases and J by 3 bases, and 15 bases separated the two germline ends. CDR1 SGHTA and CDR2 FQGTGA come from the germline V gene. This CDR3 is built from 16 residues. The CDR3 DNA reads TGTGCCAGCAGCTTATACCTCGCGGGGACTACAGATACGCAGTATTTT. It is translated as CASSLYLAGTTDTQYF. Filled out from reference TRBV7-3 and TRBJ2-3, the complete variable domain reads GAGVSQTPSNKVTEKGKYVELRCDPISGHTALYWYRQSLGQGPEFLIYFQGTGAADDSGLPNDRFFAVRPEGSVSTLKIQRTERGDSAVYLCASSLYLAGTTDTQYFGPGTRLTVL.

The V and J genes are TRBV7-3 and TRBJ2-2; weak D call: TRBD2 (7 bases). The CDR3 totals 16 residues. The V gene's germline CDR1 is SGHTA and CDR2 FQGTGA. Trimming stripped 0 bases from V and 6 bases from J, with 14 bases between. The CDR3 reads CASSLTVQGGAGELFF. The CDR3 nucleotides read TGTGCCAGCAGCTTAACAGTACAGGGAGGGGCCGGGGAGCTGTTTTTT.

CDR3 sequence reads: CASSVTGGARTEAFF. CDR3 sequence (DNA): TGTGCCAGCAGCGTCACGGGGGGCGCACGAACTGAAGCTTTCTTT. The chain combines TRBV3-1 (or the pseudogene TRBV3-2) with TRBJ1-1, with a tentative D call TRBD1 (6 bases). This CDR3 is built from 15 residues. V dropped 5 bases and J dropped 5 bases, with 18 bases sitting between them. In germline, CDR1 is LGHDT, CDR2 YNNKEL (reference sequence).

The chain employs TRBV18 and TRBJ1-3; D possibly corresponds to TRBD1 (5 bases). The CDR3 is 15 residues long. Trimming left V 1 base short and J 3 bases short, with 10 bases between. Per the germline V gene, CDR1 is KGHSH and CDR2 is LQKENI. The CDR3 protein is CASSPLVQVGNTIYF. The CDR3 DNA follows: TGTGCCAGCTCACCACTGGTACAGGTTGGAAACACCATATATTTT.

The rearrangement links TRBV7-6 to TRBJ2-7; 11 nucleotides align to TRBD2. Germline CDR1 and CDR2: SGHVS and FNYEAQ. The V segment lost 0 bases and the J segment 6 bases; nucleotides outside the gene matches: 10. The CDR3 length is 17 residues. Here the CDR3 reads CASSLAGGLAGGGEQYF. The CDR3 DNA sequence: TGTGCCAGCAGCTTAGCGGGTGGGCTAGCGGGAGGTGGCGAGCAGTACTTC. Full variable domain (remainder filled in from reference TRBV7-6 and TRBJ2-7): GAGVSQSPRYKVTKRGQDVALRCDPISGHVSLYWYRQALGQGPEFLTYFNYEAQQDKSGLPNDRFSAERPEGSISTLTIQRTEQRDSAMYRCASSLAGGLAGGGEQYFGPGTRLTVT.

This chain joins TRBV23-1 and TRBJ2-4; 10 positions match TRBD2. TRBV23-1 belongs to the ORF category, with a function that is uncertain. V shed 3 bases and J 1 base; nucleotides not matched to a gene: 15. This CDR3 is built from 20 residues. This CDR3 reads CASSHSRGIAGGVAKNIQYF. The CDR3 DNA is TGCGCCAGCAGTCACTCGAGAGGGATAGCGGGAGGTGTTGCCAAAAACATTCAGTACTTC.